This T cell receptor (beta chain) is from a study of T cell clonotyping in hematopoietic cell transplantation. Study findings and constraints: Few recipient clonotypes overlapped donors; over 95% were de novo at given depth.

Repertoires were generated with immunoSEQ multiplex PCR, while TCRdb's copy carries only in-frame clones and drops some. The sample yields some 8,700 clones, roughly 80% seen once. V was trimmed by 5 bases and J by 7 bases, leaving 9 bases between them. CDR3 length equals 12 residues. Germline V gives CDR1 SQVTM, CDR2 ANQGSEA. This clone was counted a few times. What it binds is unknown. This sample comprised peripheral blood mononuclear cells, obtained 180 days after allogeneic stem cell transplant. J is TRBJ1-6 and V is TRBV29-1; D gene ambiguous. The sequence derives from a female patient aged 45-65 years who had an allogeneic stem cell transplant from an unrelated donor, so the T cells may come from the graft donor. Some clones in this sample may be carry-over from other donors' samples. As DNA, the CDR3 is TGCAGCGTTAGGTCAGAAAATTCACCCCTCCACTTT. Translation gives CSVRSENSPLHF.